One and the same sample provided the 27 T cell receptor beta chains below, sequenced in a study of molecular identifiers for immune sequencing clone quantification. TCRdb processed the PCR reads anew with MiXCR; each CDR3 protein has one entry. Of under 600,000 distinct CDR3 sequences in the sample, 20% to 25% are singletons; the top ten hold roughly 0.81%. Sequences were obtained from naive CD8+ T cells from blood, with Jurkat cell RNA spiked in. The sample's subset: FACS-sorted CD8+CD4-CCR7+CD45RA+ naive T cells. These receptors were taken from a human donor in good health. Some libraries in this study had Jurkat cell RNA spiked in.

J is TRBJ1-1 and V is TRBV20-1, with D maybe TRBD1 (5 bases). The CDR3 is 16 residues long. The germline V and J ends were trimmed by 0 bases and 4 bases, with 18 bases remaining between them. Germline-derived CDR1 and CDR2 are DFQATT and SNEGSKA (reference sequence). In nucleotides, the CDR3 is TGCAGTGCTAGAGAGGGATGGCAGGGCTTGAGCACTGAAGCTTTCTTT. It codes for CSAREGWQGLSTEAFF.

This clonotype was recorded many times. The V and J genes are TRBV15 and TRBJ2-3, with D unresolved. Germline CDR1 LNHNV, CDR2 YYDKDF (reference sequence). V lost 0 bases, J lost 6 bases, and 7 bases lay in between. This CDR3 region has 13 residues. CDR3 sequence: CATSRDLMDTQYF. In DNA form, the CDR3 reads TGTGCCACCAGCAGAGATCTTATGGATACGCAGTATTTT.

In its sample, this clonotype was seen many times. J is TRBJ1-6 and V is TRBV5-1; 7 bases fit TRBD1. The CDR3 runs to 15 residues. J was trimmed by 7 bases and V by 4 bases; bases with no gene match: 8. Germline lookup yields CDR1 SGHRS and CDR2 YFSETQ. The CDR3 nucleotides read TGCGCCAGCAGCGTGTGGACAGGAGTAAATTCACCCCTCCACTTT. Amino acid sequence: CASSVWTGVNSPLHF.

This clonotype was recorded a few times. This sequence joins TRBV20-1 and TRBJ2-7; possible D gene TRBD1, 6 bases. Germline V lookup: CDR1 DFQATT, CDR2 SNEGSKA (reference sequence). The CDR3 totals 14 residues. Trimming left V 4 bases short and J 4 bases short, with 17 bases between. As DNA, the CDR3 is TGCAGTGCTACAGGCCGGGACACGAAGTACGAGCAGTACTTC. Amino acid sequence: CSATGRDTKYEQYF.

The rearrangement links TRBV28 to TRBJ2-6, with D possibly TRBD1 on 6 matching bases. There are 16 residues in the CDR3. The V and J ends lost 5 bases and 4 bases respectively, with 15 bases between them. Germline V gives CDR1 MDHEN, CDR2 SYDVKM. This CDR3 reads CASSPGVRFGANVLTF. CDR3 DNA: TGTGCCAGCAGTCCAGGGGTCAGGTTCGGGGCCAACGTCCTGACTTTC.

The chain employs TRBV18 and TRBJ1-4; D is possibly TRBD1 (5 bases). V was trimmed by 2 bases and J by 6 bases, leaving 25 bases between them. From germline, CDR1 is KGHSH and CDR2 LQKENI. The CDR3 length is 19 residues. CDR3 residues: CASSPRPGEDFNQYEKLFF. CDR3 sequence (DNA): TGTGCCAGCTCACCAAGGCCGGGGGAGGATTTCAACCAGTATGAAAAACTGTTTTTT.

This clonotype was found a few times. The gene calls are TRBV2 and TRBJ2-1; TRBD2 matches 7 bases. V shed 5 bases and J 3 bases; nucleotides not matched to a gene: 4. This CDR3 is 14 amino acids long. Per germline, CDR1 SNHLY and CDR2 FYNNEI. This chain's CDR3 is CASSLSGNYNEQFF. CDR3 sequence (DNA): TGTGCCAGCAGTCTCAGCGGGAACTACAATGAGCAGTTCTTC.

The V call is TRBV19, the J call TRBJ1-2; D call uncertain. Germline CDR1 LNHDA, CDR2 SQIVND (reference sequence). This CDR3 comprises 14 residues. Trimming took 3 bases from V and 6 from J, leaving 14 bases between them. The CDR3 is CASSMSPKWDGYTF. The CDR3 nucleotides read TGTGCCAGTAGTATGTCTCCTAAATGGGATGGCTACACCTTC.

Concerning this clonotype itself: At one end the junction does not follow the germline gene, possibly because of a read error. This chain connects TRBV19 to TRBJ2-7; D may be TRBD2 (6 bases). Germline CDR1 is LNHDA and CDR2 is SQIVND (reference sequence). The CDR3 extends over 13 amino acids. The DNA of the CDR3 is TGTGCCAGTAGTATGGGGGAGGCCTACGGGCAGTACTTC. Its protein is CASSMGEAYGQYF. Together with reference TRBV19 and TRBJ2-7, the CDR3 gives the full variable domain: DGGITQSPKYLFRKEGQNVTLSCEQNLNHDAMYWYRQDPGQGLRLIYYSQIVNDFQKGDIAEGYSVSREKKESFPLTVTSAQKNPTAFYLCASSMGEAYGQYFGPGTRLTVT.

This clonotype was picked up many times. The chain couples TRBV4-3 to TRBJ1-1, with no clear D. Germline-derived CDR1 and CDR2 are LGHNA and YSLEER. The CDR3 runs to 15 residues. V was shortened by 0 bases and J by 3 bases, with 11 bases between the two germline ends. The CDR3 region has the DNA TGCGCCAGCAGCCAAGATCACAACAGTTACACTGAAGCTTTCTTT. Protein: CASSQDHNSYTEAFF.

Concerning this clonotype: This sequence may be a read error, since a much larger clone differs from it by one base. This chain connects TRBV27 to TRBJ2-1; weak D call: TRBD1 (6 bases). The CDR3 length is 17 residues. CDR1 and CDR2 (germline): MNHEY, SMNVEV (reference sequence). The CDR3 reads CASTAEGGAVRYNEQLF. The CDR3 DNA reads TGTGCCAGCACTGCTGAAGGGGGAGCGGTGAGGTACAATGAGCAGCTCTTC.

This clonotype was recorded many times. The chain couples TRBV20-1 to TRBJ2-7, with TRBD2 identical over 8 bases. Germline V gives CDR1 DFQATT, CDR2 SNEGSKA (reference sequence). Unmatched junction bases numbered 4, after V lost 3 bases and J lost 3 bases. This CDR3 comprises 13 residues. The CDR3 DNA reads as TGCAGTGCTAGCGGGGGGGACCGCTACGAGCAGTACTTC. Its translation is CSASGGDRYEQYF.

There are a few counts of this clonotype. The CDR3 region has the DNA TGTGCCACCAGCAGAGGTGGGGACCGATACCCCATCGAGCAGTACTTC. Translated: CATSRGGDRYPIEQYF. The rearrangement uses TRBV15 and TRBJ2-7; the D call may be TRBD1 or TRBD2 (5 bases each). Between the trimmed V and J ends, which lost 1 base and 6 bases, there was a span of 19 bases. Germline CDR1 is LNHNV and CDR2 is YYDKDF (reference sequence). CDR3 length: 16 amino acids.

With respect to this clonotype: Germline is not matched at one junction end, which may reflect a read error. V gene TRBV5-6 combines with J gene TRBJ1-3; 7 nucleotides match TRBD1. There are 17 residues in the CDR3. Germline V gives CDR1 SGHDT, CDR2 YYEEEE. CDR3 sequence reads: CASSLDRSAIIGNTRYF. The CDR3 region has the DNA TGTGCCAGCAGCCTGGACAGGTCTGCAATAATCGGAAACACCAGATATTTT.

This clonotype was observed many times. CDR3 DNA: TGTGCCAGCAGTGAACTAGCGGAGATTAGCACAGATACGCAGTATTTT. Translating gives CASSELAEISTDTQYF. The rearrangement links TRBV6-2 or TRBV6-3 to TRBJ2-3; TRBD2 aligns across 8 bases. Unmatched junction bases numbered 7, after V lost 5 bases and J lost 0 bases. Per the germline V gene, CDR1 is MNHEY and CDR2 is SVGEGT. The CDR3 runs 16 residues.

This clonotype was seen ten or more times. The chain carries TRBV6-5 and TRBJ2-7; D remains ambiguous. The CDR3 consists of 14 residues. V shed 4 bases and J shed 9 bases, with 19 bases lying between them. Germline V gene lookup returns CDR1 MNHEY and CDR2 SVGAGI. CDR3: CASSSPDPAVGQYF. In DNA, the CDR3 is TGTGCCAGCAGTTCCCCGGATCCGGCAGTCGGGCAGTACTTC.

Note on this clonotype: The junction shows a germline mismatch at one end, possibly a read error. The CDR3 loop reads CASSETGVRLNAEAFF. Here the CDR3 DNA reads TGTGCCAGCAGTGAAACAGGGGTTCGACTGAACGCTGAAGCTTTCTTT. This chain joins TRBV28 and TRBJ1-1; 7 bases are shared with TRBD1. This CDR3 is built from 16 residues. Per germline, CDR1 MDHEN and CDR2 SYDVKM. Complete variable domain (other parts from reference TRBV28 and TRBJ1-1): DVKVTQSSRYLVKRTGEKVFLECVQDMDHENMFWYRQDPGLGLRLIYFSYDVKMKEKGDIPEGYSVSREKKERFSLILESASTNQTSMYLCASSETGVRLNAEAFFGQGTRLTVV.

On this clonotype itself: Being one base from a much bigger clone, this may be a read error. The CDR3 loop is CASSPQDRLYNEQSF. The CDR3 region has the DNA TGTGCCAGCAGCCCGCAGGACAGGCTTTACAATGAGCAGTCCTTC. This chain links TRBV7-6 with TRBJ2-1; the match to TRBD1 covers 7 bases. Germline CDR1 and CDR2: SGHVS and FNYEAQ. The CDR3 extends over 15 amino acids. Full variable domain (outside the CDR3, taken from reference TRBV7-6 and TRBJ2-1): GAGVSQSPRYKVTKRGQDVALRCDPISGHVSLYWYRQALGQGPEFLTYFNYEAQQDKSGLPNDRFSAERPEGSISTLTIQRTEQRDSAMYRCASSPQDRLYNEQSFGPGTRLTVL.

The J gene is TRBJ2-7, the V gene TRBV19; 7 bases are shared with TRBD2. This CDR3 has 14 amino acids. The germline CDR1 and CDR2 sequences are LNHDA and SQIVND (reference sequence). Unmatched junction bases numbered 7, after V lost 4 bases and J lost 4 bases. The CDR3: CASSTAVRGYEQYF. In DNA form, the CDR3 reads TGTGCCAGTAGTACGGCAGTGCGGGGGTACGAGCAGTACTTC. Looking up the rest from reference TRBV19 and TRBJ2-7 gives the full variable domain: DGGITQSPKYLFRKEGQNVTLSCEQNLNHDAMYWYRQDPGQGLRLIYYSQIVNDFQKGDIAEGYSVSREKKESFPLTVTSAQKNPTAFYLCASSTAVRGYEQYFGPGTRLTVT.

This clonotype was seen a few times. The junction differs from germline at one of its ends, possibly a read error. The chain joins TRBV29-1 to TRBJ2-7; D perhaps matches TRBD1 (5 bases). CDR1 SQVTM and CDR2 ANQGSEA come from the germline V gene. The CDR3 length is 14 residues. The chain's CDR3 is CNVVVESLGAEQYF. In DNA form, the CDR3 reads TGCAACGTTGTGGTCGAGTCCCTTGGGGCCGAGCAGTACTTC.

This clonotype was recorded many times. CDR3 protein: CASTNGEVFQNIQYF. The CDR3 nucleotides read TGTGCCAGCACCAACGGTGAAGTCTTCCAAAACATTCAGTACTTC. The rearrangement uses TRBV12-3 or TRBV12-4 and TRBJ2-4; unclear D gene. The CDR3 spans 15 residues. V was clipped by 7 bases and J by 5 bases, with 18 bases between them.

There are many counts of this clonotype. The J gene is TRBJ2-3, the V gene TRBV25-1; TRBD2 aligns across 12 bases. The V segment lost 0 bases and the J segment 6 bases; nucleotides outside the gene matches: 7. Germline V gives CDR1 MGHDK, CDR2 SYGVNS. CDR3 length: 17 residues. The CDR3 coding sequence is TGTGCCAGCAGTGAATACGGGACTAGCGGGCTTCTGGATACGCAGTATTTT. As protein: CASSEYGTSGLLDTQYF.

This clonotype appeared many times. V and J are TRBV28 and TRBJ2-3; maybe TRBD1 (6 bases). CDR3 length equals 16 residues. Germline-derived CDR1 and CDR2 are MDHEN and SYDVKM. The V end was cut by 7 bases, the J end by 4 bases, with 21 bases between. DNA for the CDR3: TGTGCCAGCATGCCCCTTGTGGGGGCACTCCCAGATACGCAGTATTTT. This gives the protein CASMPLVGALPDTQYF.

This clonotype appeared a few times. This chain joins TRBV2 and TRBJ2-1, with unresolved D. This CDR3 is 16 amino acids long. V dropped 3 bases and J dropped 0 bases, with 12 bases sitting between them. The V gene's germline CDR1 is SNHLY and CDR2 FYNNEI. The CDR3: CASSDMAPSSYNEQFF. The DNA for the CDR3 is TGTGCCAGCAGTGATATGGCACCCAGCTCCTACAATGAGCAGTTCTTC.

This clonotype was found many times. V usage is TRBV5-1 and J usage is TRBJ2-5; D gene unclear. With 2 bases removed from V and 2 bases from J, the gap between germline ends came to 10 bases. The CDR3 loop spans 14 amino acids. In germline, CDR1 is SGHRS, CDR2 YFSETQ. The CDR3 DNA reads as TGCGCCAGCAGCTTCCGGACCAAGCAAGAGACCCAGTACTTC. Protein sequence: CASSFRTKQETQYF. Supplemented by reference TRBV5-1 and TRBJ2-5, the full variable domain reads KAGVTQTPRYLIKTRGQQVTLSCSPISGHRSVSWYQQTPGQGLQFLFEYFSETQRNKGNFPGRFSGRQFSNSRSEMNVSTLELGDSALYLCASSFRTKQETQYFGPGTRLLVL.

This clonotype was observed a few times. The rearrangement joins TRBV3-1 to TRBJ2-2, with D possibly matching TRBD2 (6 bases). Trimming left V 9 bases short and J 5 bases short, with 19 bases between. Germline values: CDR1 LGHDT, CDR2 YNNKEL (reference sequence). The CDR3 spans 15 residues. CDR3 residues: CASLSHGGVTGELFF. The CDR3, as DNA: TGTGCCAGTCTAAGCCACGGCGGGGTGACCGGGGAGCTGTTTTTT.

The chain couples TRBV6-2 or TRBV6-3 to TRBJ1-1, with a weak D call TRBD1 (5 bases). V was pared by 11 bases and J by 3 bases, with 19 bases between. In germline, CDR1 is MNHEY, CDR2 SVGEGT. The CDR3 consists of 14 residues. CDR3: CAATAGIGDTEAFF. CDR3 sequence (DNA): TGTGCCGCCACCGCGGGGATAGGGGACACTGAAGCTTTCTTT.